What follows are 13 T cell receptor beta chains derived from one specimen sequenced in a study of cytomegalovirus exposure and HLA in healthy donors. The data were produced by immunoSEQ multiplex PCR, yet TCRdb's version contains in-frame clones alone and is incomplete. Of some 140,000 clones in the sample, 80% to 90% were seen once. Sequencing input: PBMCs. These TCRs come from a young woman in good health and CMV-seropositive.

This rearrangement joins TRBV5-6 to TRBJ1-3, with D uncertain. Trimming removed 1 base at V and 0 bases at J, with 11 bases between. Germline V CDR1 and CDR2: SGHDT, YYEEEE. This CDR3 contains 16 residues. The chain's CDR3 is CASSLFTESSGNTIYF. The CDR3 DNA reads as TGTGCCAGCAGCTTGTTTACGGAGAGCTCTGGAAACACCATATATTTT.

V is TRBV5-1 and J is TRBJ2-5, with 9 bases lining up with TRBD1. Germline V lookup: CDR1 SGHRS, CDR2 YFSETQ. The CDR3 length is 15 residues. Germline trimming cut 7 bases from V and 3 bases from J; bases unmatched to any gene: 10. CDR3 sequence reads: CASLTGGGLEETQYF. CDR3 DNA: TGCGCCAGCCTCACAGGGGGCGGGCTTGAAGAGACCCAGTACTTC.

The chain joins TRBV28 to TRBJ1-2; possible D gene TRBD1, 5 bases. Trimming took 4 bases from V and 6 from J, leaving 27 bases between them. The length of the CDR3 is 18 residues. The germline V gene encodes CDR1 MDHEN and CDR2 SYDVKM. CDR3 protein: CASSYRYGRTGGRNGYTF. CDR3 coding DNA: TGTGCCAGCAGTTATCGGTACGGGCGAACAGGAGGGAGGAATGGCTACACCTTC.

The chain links TRBV5-1 to TRBJ2-4, with TRBD1 identical over 9 bases. Germline assignment: CDR1 SGHRS and CDR2 YFSETQ. This CDR3 contains 15 residues. The V gene end was trimmed by 4 bases and the J gene end by 6 bases; junction bases not matched to a gene: 8. CDR3 sequence (DNA): TGCGCCAGCAGCGCACGGGGACAGGGAGGAAACATTCAGTACTTC. This encodes CASSARGQGGNIQYF.

The chain recombines TRBV2 with TRBJ1-5; no definite D call. This CDR3 region has 16 residues. V lost 5 bases, J lost 0 bases, and 14 bases lay in between. CDR1 is SNHLY and CDR2 is FYNNEI in the germline V gene. The CDR3 sequence: CASSNRETYSNQPQHF. CDR3 nucleotide sequence: TGTGCCAGCAGTAATAGAGAAACCTATAGCAATCAGCCCCAGCATTTT.

The rearrangement joins TRBV9 to TRBJ2-3; the D gene is possibly TRBD2 (6 bases). Trimming took off 4 bases at V and 3 bases at J, with 18 bases between the two ends. Germline V lookup: CDR1 SGDLS, CDR2 YYNGEE. The CDR3 totals 16 residues. The CDR3 DNA reads as TGTGCCAGCAGCCCCCTCGGCGGGGAAATGACAGATACGCAGTATTTT. This translates into CASSPLGGEMTDTQYF.

This rearrangement joins TRBV7-2 to TRBJ1-2, with TRBD1 identical over 8 bases. V trimming: 5 bases; J trimming: 3 bases; junction bases outside the gene matches: 8. Germline-derived CDR1 and CDR2 are SGHTA and FQGNSA. The CDR3 length is 15 residues. The CDR3 DNA sequence: TGTGCCAGCAGCCCACAGACAGGGGCGGACTATGGCTACACCTTC. Residues: CASSPQTGADYGYTF.

The chain employs TRBV5-1 and TRBJ2-7, with D perhaps matching TRBD2 (5 bases). V was clipped by 4 bases and J by 2 bases, with 19 bases between them. The V gene's germline CDR1 is SGHRS and CDR2 YFSETQ. The length of the CDR3 is 16 residues. This CDR3 is CASSPGLGSGTYEQYF. In nucleotides, the CDR3 is TGCGCCAGCAGCCCTGGGCTTGGGAGCGGCACCTACGAGCAGTACTTC.

The V and J genes are TRBV19 and TRBJ1-1; TRBD1 might be the D (6 bases). Germline CDR1 LNHDA, CDR2 SQIVND (reference sequence). The length of the CDR3 is 13 residues. Trimming pared 3 bases from V and 7 bases from J, leaving 12 bases between. DNA for the CDR3: TGTGCCAGTAGTATTAGGGGGGGTCGTGAAGCTTTCTTT. Amino acid sequence: CASSIRGGREAFF. Variable domain in full (rest from reference TRBV19 and TRBJ1-1): DGGITQSPKYLFRKEGQNVTLSCEQNLNHDAMYWYRQDPGQGLRLIYYSQIVNDFQKGDIAEGYSVSREKKESFPLTVTSAQKNPTAFYLCASSIRGGREAFFGQGTRLTVV.

The gene calls are TRBV5-1 and TRBJ2-3; 9 bases are shared with TRBD1. CDR1 and CDR2 (germline): SGHRS, YFSETQ. This CDR3 is 15 amino acids long. Losses at the gene ends were 4 bases for V and 4 bases for J; bases not matched to a gene: 7. This CDR3 reads CASSVGQGNADTQYF. The CDR3 coding sequence is TGCGCCAGCAGCGTAGGACAGGGGAATGCAGATACGCAGTATTTT.

The chain has TRBV5-1 and TRBJ2-7; 7 bases map to TRBD1. This CDR3 is built from 13 residues. The germline gives CDR1 SGHRS, CDR2 YFSETQ. V shed 4 bases, J shed 7 bases, and the junction held 8 bases outside the gene matches. The CDR3 DNA is TGCGCCAGCAGCACCGGACAGGTCGGGGAGCAGTACTTC. Protein: CASSTGQVGEQYF.

The chain links TRBV18 to TRBJ1-5, with D uncertain. Germline lookup yields CDR1 KGHSH and CDR2 LQKENI. The V gene lost 0 bases and the J gene lost 0 bases, with 15 bases spanning the gap. The CDR3 extends over 18 amino acids. The CDR3 nucleotides are TGTGCCAGCTCACCACCTACCGATAAGAGATATAGCAATCAGCCCCAGCATTTT. This codes for CASSPPTDKRYSNQPQHF. Full variable domain (rest looked up from reference TRBV18 and TRBJ1-5): NAGVMQNPRHLVRRRGQEARLRCSPMKGHSHVYWYRQLPEEGLKFMVYLQKENIIDESGMPKERFSAEFPKEGPSILRIQQVVRGDSAAYFCASSPPTDKRYSNQPQHFGDGTRLSIL.

This chain links TRBV27 with TRBJ2-5; 10 nucleotides match TRBD1. The CDR3 spans 18 residues. V dropped 7 bases and J dropped 4; count of bases not matched to a gene: 18. Per germline, CDR1 MNHEY and CDR2 SMNVEV (reference sequence). DNA of the CDR3: TGTGCCAGCAAGGACACTAGACTAGACAGGGGGCGCGGAGAGACCCAGTACTTC. It specifies CASKDTRLDRGRGETQYF.